This T cell receptor beta chain was recovered during a study of lymphopenia after photon versus proton radiotherapy. Study-level points and caveats: In patients who died, overall survival fell as post-nadir TCR diversity dropped more.

The CDR3 is 13 residues long. Trimming left V 6 bases short and J 3 bases short, with 12 bases between. The germline gives CDR1 MNHNY, CDR2 SVGAGI (reference sequence). Sequencing was performed with immunoSEQ multiplex PCR; in TCRdb, only in-frame clones are kept and a portion is missing. The sample lists some 55,000 clones, around four fifths occurring once. Note on this clone: Its antigen is currently unknown.

The sample here was peripheral blood, taken from a patient treated with photon-based radiotherapy. The sequence derives from a man aged 45 to 65 with gastric cancer. The rearrangement links TRBV6-6 to TRBJ2-7; no reliable D call. The chain's CDR3 is CASSNGGDYEQYF. The CDR3 DNA follows: TGTGCCAGCAGCAATGGCGGAGACTACGAGCAGTACTTC.